This T cell receptor beta chain was sequenced for a study of post-analysis software for immune sequencing data. Study as a whole: Included courses were relapsing-remitting and secondary progressive multiple sclerosis; progressive-relapsing multiple sclerosis was also included. Study-wide findings and caveats: Roughly 5 TRBV segments, including TRBV5-6, TRBV5-1 and TRBV20-1, were more frequent in patients than controls. Relative to controls, patients with multiple sclerosis showed significantly lower normalized Chao1 diversity.

As for this clonotype: Its antigen remains unidentified.

Unique-molecular-identifier-tagged TCR beta cDNA libraries were used. When about 0.9 to 10 million T cells were used, they gave about 540,000 cDNA molecules. TCRdb re-analysed the PCR reads in MiXCR, keeping a single row per CDR3 protein. The sample yields 750,000 to 950,000 distinct CDR3 sequences, approximately 53% seen once. With V trimmed by 7 bases and J by 7 bases, 26 bases remained unmatched. The CDR3 is 19 residues long. CDR1 is SQVTM, CDR2 ANQGSEA, per germline. Sequencing was done on a sample of blood. The clonotype was recovered from a girl aged 10-17 years with multiple sclerosis. This chain uses TRBV29-1 with TRBJ1-2; 11 bases agree with TRBD1. Written as DNA, the CDR3 is TGCAGCGCTGGACAGGGGGCTGAGACCAGACACTTTGGAACGGGTGGCTACACCTTC. Its protein product is CSAGQGAETRHFGTGGYTF.